This TCR beta chain was captured by sequencing in a study of cytomegalovirus exposure and HLA in healthy donors. This PCR relied on a set of 60 Vbeta primers and 13 Jbeta primers. This table comes from immunoSEQ multiplex PCR, and its TCRdb copy is limited to in-frame clones, with some not included. Here the sample spans some 100,000 clones, approximately 70% being singletons. The germline V gene encodes CDR1 LGHNA and CDR2 YSLEER. Unmatched junction bases numbered 13, after V lost 3 bases and J lost 6 bases. This CDR3 region has 16 residues. Notes on the study in general: A later analysis found common viral pathogens apparently linked to several of the most significant clusters. Fewer than 20,000 TCR beta sequences were associated with HLA alleles at 0.05 false discovery rate in a later analysis. The study put around 180 TCR beta chains on its list as cytomegalovirus-associated.

Remarks on this clone: Antigen: not known.

This chain joins TRBV4-3 and TRBJ1-2; 7 bases fit TRBD1. The TCR comes from a man between 35 and 55 years old in good health and CMV-seronegative. The sequenced material came from PBMCs. The CDR3 region has the DNA TGCGCCAGCAGCCAGGGGCAAAGAAGGGGGCCAGATGGCTACACCTTC. Protein: CASSQGQRRGPDGYTF.